This record concerns one T cell receptor (beta chain) sequence. Measured with immunoSEQ multiplex PCR; TCRdb has only the in-frame clones, and not every one. There are under 40,000 clones in the sample; about 90% occur only once, and roughly 19% lies in the top ten. This entry is derived from a study of OX40 agonist ivuxolimab in advanced cancers. Germline CDR1 is SGHDT and CDR2 is YYEEEE. The germline V and J ends were trimmed by 3 bases and 6 bases, with 7 bases remaining between them. This CDR3 is built from 12 residues. This TCR was sampled from an adult with an advanced solid tumor such as melanoma, head and neck, liver or kidney cancer. J is TRBJ1-5 and V is TRBV5-6; unclear D gene. The source was CD4+ or CD8+ T cells sorted from blood, collected in a trial of the OX40 agonist ivuxolimab. CDR3 nucleotides: TGTGCCAGCAGCTCCTTGGGTCAGCCCCAGCATTTT. The encoded protein is CASSSLGQPQHF.